This T cell receptor beta chain was found in a study of neurological immune-mediated disorders. The time point denotes: longitudinal time-point 3. Libraries used 2 million unsorted PBMCs kept frozen in RNAlater. The cDNA came from 5'RACE with 10-nucleotide random UMIs. From the 5' RACE reads, TCRdb called clonotypes with MiXCR, one entry per CDR3 protein. The sample lists 53,000 or so distinct CDR3 sequences, roughly 8.3% occurring once. This clonotype was seen many times. The antigen remains unidentified. Study findings and constraints: Multiple sclerosis was found to have the least TCR clonal expansion, below healthy controls, and HTLV-1-associated myelopathy the most.

V dropped 1 base and J dropped 8 bases, with 19 bases sitting between them. The CDR3 loop spans 17 amino acids. Germline V CDR1 and CDR2: SGHRS, YFSETQ. J is TRBJ1-6 and V is TRBV5-1; D is possibly TRBD1 (5 bases). The receptor was isolated from a woman aged 40 to 50 in good health. The sequenced sample consisted of PBMCs. For the CDR3, the DNA is TGCGCCAGCAGCTTGAGGGAACGTAGGGGATCCGATTCACCCCTCCACTTT. Translation: CASSLRERRGSDSPLHF.